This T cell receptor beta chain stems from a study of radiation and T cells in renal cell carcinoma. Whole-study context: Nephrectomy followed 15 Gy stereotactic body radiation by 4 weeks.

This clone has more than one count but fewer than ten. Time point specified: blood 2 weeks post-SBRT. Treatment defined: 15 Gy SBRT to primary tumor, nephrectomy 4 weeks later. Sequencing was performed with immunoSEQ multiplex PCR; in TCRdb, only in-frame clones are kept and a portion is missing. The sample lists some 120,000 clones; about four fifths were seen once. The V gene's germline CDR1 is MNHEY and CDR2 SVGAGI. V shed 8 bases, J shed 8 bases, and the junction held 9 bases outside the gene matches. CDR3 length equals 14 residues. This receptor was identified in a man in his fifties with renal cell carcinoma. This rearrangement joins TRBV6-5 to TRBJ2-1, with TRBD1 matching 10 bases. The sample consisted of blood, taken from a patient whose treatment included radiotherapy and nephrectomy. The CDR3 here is CASEARDRGYEQFF. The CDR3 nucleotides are TGTGCCAGCGAGGCCCGGGACAGGGGCTATGAGCAGTTCTTC.